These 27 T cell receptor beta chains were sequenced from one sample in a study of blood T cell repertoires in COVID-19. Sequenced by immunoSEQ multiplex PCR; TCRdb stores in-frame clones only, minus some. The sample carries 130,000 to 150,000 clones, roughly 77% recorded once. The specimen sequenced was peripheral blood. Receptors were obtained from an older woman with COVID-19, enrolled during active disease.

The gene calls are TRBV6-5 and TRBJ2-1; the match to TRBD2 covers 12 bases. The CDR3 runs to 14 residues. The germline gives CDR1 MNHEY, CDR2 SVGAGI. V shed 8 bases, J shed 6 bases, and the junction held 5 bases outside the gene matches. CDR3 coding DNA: TGTGCCAGCTCTAGCGGGGGGGCCGTCAATGAGCAGTTCTTC. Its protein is CASSSGGAVNEQFF.

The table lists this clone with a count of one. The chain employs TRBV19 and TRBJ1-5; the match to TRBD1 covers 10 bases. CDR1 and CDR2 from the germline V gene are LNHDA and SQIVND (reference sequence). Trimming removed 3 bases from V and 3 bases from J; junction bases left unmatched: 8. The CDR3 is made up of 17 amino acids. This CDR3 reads CASSITGTGDPNQPQHF. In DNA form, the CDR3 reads TGTGCCAGTAGTATTACCGGGACAGGGGACCCCAATCAGCCCCAGCATTTT.

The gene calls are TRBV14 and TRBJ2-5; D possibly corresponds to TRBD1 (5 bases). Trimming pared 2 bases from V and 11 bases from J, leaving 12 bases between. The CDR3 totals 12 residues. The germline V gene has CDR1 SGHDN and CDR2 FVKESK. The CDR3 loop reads CASSQSGWFQYF. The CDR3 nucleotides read TGTGCCAGCAGCCAATCAGGGTGGTTTCAGTACTTC.

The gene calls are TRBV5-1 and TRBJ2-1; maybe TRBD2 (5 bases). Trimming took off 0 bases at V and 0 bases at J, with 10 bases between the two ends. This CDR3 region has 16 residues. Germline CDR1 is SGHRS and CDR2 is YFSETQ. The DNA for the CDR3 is TGCGCCAGCAGCTTGGACGGGAATCCCTCCTACAATGAGCAGTTCTTC. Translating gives CASSLDGNPSYNEQFF. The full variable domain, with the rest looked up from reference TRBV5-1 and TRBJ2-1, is KAGVTQTPRYLIKTRGQQVTLSCSPISGHRSVSWYQQTPGQGLQFLFEYFSETQRNKGNFPGRFSGRQFSNSRSEMNVSTLELGDSALYLCASSLDGNPSYNEQFFGPGTRLTVL.

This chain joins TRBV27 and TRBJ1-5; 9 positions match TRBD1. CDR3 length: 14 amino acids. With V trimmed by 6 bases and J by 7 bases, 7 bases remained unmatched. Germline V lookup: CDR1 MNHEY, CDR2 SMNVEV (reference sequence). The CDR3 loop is CASRRTGGVQPQHF. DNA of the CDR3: TGTGCCAGCAGACGTACAGGGGGCGTCCAGCCCCAGCATTTT.

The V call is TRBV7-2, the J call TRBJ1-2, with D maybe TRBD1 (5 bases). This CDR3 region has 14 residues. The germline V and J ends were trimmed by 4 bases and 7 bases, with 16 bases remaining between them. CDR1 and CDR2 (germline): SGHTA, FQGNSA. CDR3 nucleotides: TGTGCCAGCAGCTCCCGACAGACCTCTGGTGGCTACACCTTC. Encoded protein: CASSSRQTSGGYTF.

DNA of the CDR3: TGTGCCAGCAGTCCCTCCGGGAATAACTATGGCTACACCTTC. The encoded protein is CASSPSGNNYGYTF. V gene TRBV28 combines with J gene TRBJ1-2; D unresolved. Germline values: CDR1 MDHEN, CDR2 SYDVKM. The CDR3 totals 14 residues. The V end lost 5 bases, the J end lost 1 base, and 11 bases lay between the germline ends.

The CDR3, as DNA: TGTGCCAGCAGCCAGCCAGGACTAGCGGGGGAAGATACGCAGTATTTT. It codes for CASSQPGLAGEDTQYF. The J gene is TRBJ2-3, the V gene TRBV4-2; TRBD2 matches at 13 bases. In germline, CDR1 is LGHNA, CDR2 YNFKEQ. The CDR3 spans 16 residues. V shed 3 bases, J shed 5 bases, and the junction held 5 bases outside the gene matches.

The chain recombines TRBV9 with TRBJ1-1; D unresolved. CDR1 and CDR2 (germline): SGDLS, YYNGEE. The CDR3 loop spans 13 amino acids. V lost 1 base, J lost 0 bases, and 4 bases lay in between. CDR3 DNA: TGTGCCAGCAGCGTAAGAGTGAACACTGAAGCTTTCTTT. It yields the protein CASSVRVNTEAFF.

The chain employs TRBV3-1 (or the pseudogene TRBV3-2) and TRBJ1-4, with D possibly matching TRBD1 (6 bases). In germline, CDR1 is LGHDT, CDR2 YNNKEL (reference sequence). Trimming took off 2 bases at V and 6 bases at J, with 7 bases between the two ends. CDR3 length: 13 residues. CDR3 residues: CASSQRGYEKLFF. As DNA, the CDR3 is TGTGCCAGCAGCCAAAGGGGGTATGAAAAACTGTTTTTT.

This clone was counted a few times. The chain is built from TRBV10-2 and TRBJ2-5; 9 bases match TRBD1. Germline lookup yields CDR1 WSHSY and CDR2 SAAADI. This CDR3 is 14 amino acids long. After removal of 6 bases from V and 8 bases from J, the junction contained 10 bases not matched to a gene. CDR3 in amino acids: CASRERGQGGTQYF. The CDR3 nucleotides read TGCGCCAGCAGGGAAAGGGGACAGGGTGGCACCCAGTACTTC.

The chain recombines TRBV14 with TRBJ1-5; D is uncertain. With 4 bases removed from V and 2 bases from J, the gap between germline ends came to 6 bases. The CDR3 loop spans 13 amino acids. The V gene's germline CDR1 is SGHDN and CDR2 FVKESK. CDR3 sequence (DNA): TGTGCCAGCAGCCGGGGAGGCAATCAGCCCCAGCATTTT. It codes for CASSRGGNQPQHF.

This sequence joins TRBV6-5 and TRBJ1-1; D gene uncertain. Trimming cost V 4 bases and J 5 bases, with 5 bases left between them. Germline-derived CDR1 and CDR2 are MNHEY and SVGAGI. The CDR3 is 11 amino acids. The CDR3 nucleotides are TGTGCCAGCAGTTCTAGAACTGAAGCTTTCTTT. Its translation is CASSSRTEAFF.

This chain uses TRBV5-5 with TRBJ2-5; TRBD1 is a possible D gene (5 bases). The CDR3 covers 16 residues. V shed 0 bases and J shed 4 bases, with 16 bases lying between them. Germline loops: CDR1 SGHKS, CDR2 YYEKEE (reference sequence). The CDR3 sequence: CASSLGAGSSLETQYF. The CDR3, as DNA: TGTGCCAGCAGCTTGGGTGCAGGGTCGTCATTAGAGACCCAGTACTTC.

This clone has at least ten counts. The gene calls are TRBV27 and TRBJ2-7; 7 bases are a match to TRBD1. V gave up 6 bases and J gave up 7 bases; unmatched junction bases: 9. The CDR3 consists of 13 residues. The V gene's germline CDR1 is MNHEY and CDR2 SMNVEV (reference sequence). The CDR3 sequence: CASRPPGQSEQYF. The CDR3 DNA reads TGTGCCAGCAGACCCCCGGGACAGAGTGAGCAGTACTTC.

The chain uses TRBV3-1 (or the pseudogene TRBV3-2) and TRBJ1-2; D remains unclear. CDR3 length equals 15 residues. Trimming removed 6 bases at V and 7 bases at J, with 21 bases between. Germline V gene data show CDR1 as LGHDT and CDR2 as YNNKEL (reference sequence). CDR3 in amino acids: CASSRDGSLLGGYTF. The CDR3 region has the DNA TGTGCCAGCAGTCGCGATGGGAGTCTCCTGGGTGGCTACACCTTC.

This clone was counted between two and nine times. The CDR3 bases are TGTGCCAGCAGCGTACGACAGCATACAAACACTGAAGCTTTCTTT. Translating it yields CASSVRQHTNTEAFF. This rearrangement joins TRBV7-8 to TRBJ1-1; maybe TRBD1 (5 bases). The ends were cut back, 5 bases at V and 2 bases at J, with 15 bases in the middle. The germline V gene encodes CDR1 SGHVS and CDR2 FQNEAQ. The CDR3 length is 15 residues. The entire variable domain, with the rest obtained from reference TRBV7-8 and TRBJ1-1, is as follows: GAGVSQSPRYKVAKRGQDVALRCDPISGHVSLFWYQQALGQGPEFLTYFQNEAQLDKSGLPSDRFFAERPEGSVSTLKIQRTQQEDSAVYLCASSVRQHTNTEAFFGQGTRLTVV.

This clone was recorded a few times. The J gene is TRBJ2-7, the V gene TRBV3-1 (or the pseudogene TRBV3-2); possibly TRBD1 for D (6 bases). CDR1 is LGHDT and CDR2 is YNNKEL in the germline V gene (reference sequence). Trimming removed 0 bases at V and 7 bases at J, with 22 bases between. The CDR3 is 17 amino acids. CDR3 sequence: CASSQDVVTGSLGEQYF. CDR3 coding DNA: TGTGCCAGCAGCCAAGATGTCGTAACAGGGTCCTTGGGTGAGCAGTACTTC.

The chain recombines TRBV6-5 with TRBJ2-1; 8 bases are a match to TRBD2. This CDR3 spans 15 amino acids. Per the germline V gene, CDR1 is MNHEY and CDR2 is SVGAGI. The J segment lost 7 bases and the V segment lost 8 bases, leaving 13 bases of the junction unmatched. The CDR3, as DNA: TGTGCCAGCGGACGCGAGGCGGGGGGTCCAAATGAGCAGTTCTTC. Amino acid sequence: CASGREAGGPNEQFF.

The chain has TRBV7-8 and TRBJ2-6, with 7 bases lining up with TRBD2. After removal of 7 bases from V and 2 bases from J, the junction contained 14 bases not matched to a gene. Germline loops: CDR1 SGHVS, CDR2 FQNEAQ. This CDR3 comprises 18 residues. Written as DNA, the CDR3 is TGTGCCAGCACCATTGGGAGGGAGCCGACTCCTGGGGCCAACGTCCTGACTTTC. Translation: CASTIGREPTPGANVLTF.

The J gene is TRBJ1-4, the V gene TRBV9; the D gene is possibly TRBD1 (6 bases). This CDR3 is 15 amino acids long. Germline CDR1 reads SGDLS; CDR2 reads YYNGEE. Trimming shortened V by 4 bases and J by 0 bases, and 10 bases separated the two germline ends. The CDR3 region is CASSLQGATNEKLFF. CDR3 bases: TGTGCCAGCAGCCTACAGGGAGCAACTAATGAAAAACTGTTTTTT.

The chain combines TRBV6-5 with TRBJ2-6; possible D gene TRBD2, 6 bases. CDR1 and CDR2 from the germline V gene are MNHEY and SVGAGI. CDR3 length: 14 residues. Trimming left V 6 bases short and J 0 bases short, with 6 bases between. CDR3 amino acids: CASRRGSGANVLTF. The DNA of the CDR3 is TGTGCCAGCAGGCGGGGCTCTGGGGCCAACGTCCTGACTTTC.

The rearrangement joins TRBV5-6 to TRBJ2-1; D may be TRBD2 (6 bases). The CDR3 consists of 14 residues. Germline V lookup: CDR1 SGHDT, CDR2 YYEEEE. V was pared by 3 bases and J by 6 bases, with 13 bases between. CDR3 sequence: CASSSGGSGNEQFF. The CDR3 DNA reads TGTGCCAGCAGCTCCGGGGGTTCGGGCAATGAGCAGTTCTTC.

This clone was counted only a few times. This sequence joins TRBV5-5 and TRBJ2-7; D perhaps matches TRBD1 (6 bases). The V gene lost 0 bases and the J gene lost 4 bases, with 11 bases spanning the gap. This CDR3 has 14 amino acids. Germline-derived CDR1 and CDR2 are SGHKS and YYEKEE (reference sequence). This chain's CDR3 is CASSLAIGQYEQYF. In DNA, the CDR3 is TGTGCCAGCAGCTTGGCCATTGGACAGTACGAGCAGTACTTC.

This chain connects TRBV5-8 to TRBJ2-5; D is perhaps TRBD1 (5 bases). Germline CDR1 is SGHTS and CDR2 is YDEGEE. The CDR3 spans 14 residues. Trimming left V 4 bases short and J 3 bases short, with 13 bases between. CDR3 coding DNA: TGTGCCAGCAGCGGCGACAGAAGAAAAGAGACCCAGTACTTC. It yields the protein CASSGDRRKETQYF. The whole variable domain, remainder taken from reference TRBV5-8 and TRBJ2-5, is EAGVTQSPTHLIKTRGQQATLRCSPISGHTSVYWYQQALGLGLQFLLWYDEGEERNRGNFPPRFSGRQFPNYSSELNVNALELEDSALYLCASSGDRRKETQYFGPGTRLLVL.

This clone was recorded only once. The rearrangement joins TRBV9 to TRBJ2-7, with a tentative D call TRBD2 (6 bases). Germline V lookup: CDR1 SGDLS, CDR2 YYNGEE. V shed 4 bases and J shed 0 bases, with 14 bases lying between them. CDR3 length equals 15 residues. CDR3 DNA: TGTGCCAGCAGCTCGTCCGGGACTTACTCCTACGAGCAGTACTTC. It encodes CASSSSGTYSYEQYF.

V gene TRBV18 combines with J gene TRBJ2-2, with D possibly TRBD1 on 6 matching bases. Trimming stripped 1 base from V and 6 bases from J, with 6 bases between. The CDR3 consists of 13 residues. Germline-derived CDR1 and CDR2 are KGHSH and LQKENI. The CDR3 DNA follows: TGTGCCAGCTCACCACAGGGGGCCGGGGAGCTGTTTTTT. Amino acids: CASSPQGAGELFF.